This T cell receptor beta chain appears in the sequencing data of a study of T cell responses to AZD1222 COVID-19 vaccine. V gave up 5 bases and J gave up 5 bases; unmatched junction bases: 10. CDR3 length equals 15 residues. CDR1 is SEHNR and CDR2 is FQNEAQ in the germline V gene (reference sequence). Clones were read by immunoSEQ multiplex PCR, and TCRdb kept only the in-frame ones, dropping some. The sample lists fewer than 80,000 clones, roughly 88% occurring once. The receptor was isolated from an adult who received the MenACWY meningococcal vaccine as a control. The chain has TRBV7-9 and TRBJ2-5; 8 positions match TRBD2. Source: peripheral blood, taken 28 days after the second dose of the MenACWY control vaccine. The CDR3 DNA is TGTGCCAGCAGCCCGGGGGGGGCTTCAGGGGAGACCCAGTACTTC. It specifies CASSPGGASGETQYF.